Sequencing of this T cell receptor (beta chain) was carried out in a study of blood T cells in healthy people across ages. Notes on the study in general: Researchers judged that diversity estimates from one million T cells fell short of true values. Expanded clonotype shifts may have been confounded, as the donors had an unknown CMV status. Roughly linear age-related decline in beta diversity appeared, significant by age around 36.

The use of a sample-barcoded 5' primer and a J-beta primer mix characterized a second PCR of about 7 to 12 cycles. All cDNA molecules were each tagged by a template-switch adaptor with 12 random nucleotides. TCRdb analysed the 5' RACE reads with MiXCR anew, one entry per CDR3 protein. In the table there are around 650,000 distinct CDR3 sequences, about 30% of which are singletons. About this clonotype itself: Its matching antigen is unknown.

Germline CDR1 and CDR2: SQVTM and ANQGSEA. The CDR3 has 12 amino acids. V gene TRBV29-1 combines with J gene TRBJ2-5; TRBD1 matches at 9 bases. The J call may be wrong; the DNA end is better matched by TRBJ2-7. The sequence was collected from a woman older than 75 in good health. Input material: blood. The CDR3: CSVEGQGPEQYF. The CDR3 DNA sequence: TGCAGCGTTGAGGGACAGGGTCCCGAGCAGTACTTC.